Included here is one T cell receptor (beta chain) sequence, with context. The antigen is not known. A read error may account for a junction end that differs from germline. The record originates from a study of shared clonotypes between healthy human individuals. The study, taken as a whole, reports: Non-shared clonotypes had lower generation probabilities than those shared by all four donors. Tissue TCR repertoires likely differ from these blood-only repertoires.

Method: immunoSEQ multiplex PCR; TCRdb's copy keeps in-frame clones and lacks some. The repertoire holds around 2,000,000 clones, with approximately 95% as singletons. The germline gives CDR1 MDHEN, CDR2 SYDVKM. The CDR3 covers 11 residues. The rearrangement uses TRBV28 and TRBJ1-2, with unresolved D. The sequence came from a man between 18 and 35 years old in good health. Sequenced: naive CD4+ T cells sorted from blood. Stated subset: CD45RA+ positively selected. CDR3 region: CASSSHYGFTF. In DNA, the CDR3 is TGTGCCAGCAGTTCCCACTATGGCTTCACCTTC.